The source of this T cell receptor beta chain is a study of early T cells in non-severe SARS-CoV-2 infection. About the study: Bulk RNA taken from unsorted whole blood was sequenced, leaving chains unpaired.

Unique molecular identifier tags were affixed to discrete cDNA molecules. From the 5' RACE reads, TCRdb called clonotypes with MiXCR, one entry per CDR3 protein. In the table there are more than 90,000 distinct CDR3 sequences, less than 15% of which are singletons. This clonotype was observed many times. Its antigen is still unknown. General study results and limits: VDJdb matching, biased toward anti-spike CD8 responses, missed private and CD4 specificities.

The CDR3 sequence is 18 residues long. V shed 2 bases and J shed 0 bases, with 16 bases lying between them. Germline V lookup: CDR1 SGHAT, CDR2 FQNNGV. The TCR sequence derives from an adult who was a healthcare worker with PCR-confirmed SARS-CoV-2 infection or an uninfected control (not recorded which). What was sequenced was whole blood. The chain joins TRBV11-2 to TRBJ2-2, with D possibly TRBD1 on 5 matching bases. CDR3 loop: CASSLRTFRRANTGELFF. The CDR3 nucleotides read TGTGCCAGCAGCTTAAGAACCTTCCGCAGGGCGAACACCGGGGAGCTGTTTTTT.